The clone carrying this TCR beta chain has only one observation. Its antigen is as yet unknown. Trimming shortened V by 5 bases and J by 4 bases, and 5 bases separated the two germline ends. The CDR3 runs to 12 residues. Germline V lookup: CDR1 LGHNA, CDR2 YSLEER. The source of the sample is a study of OX40 agonist ivuxolimab in advanced cancers. Study as a whole: Participants could have had prior anti-PD-1, anti-PD-L1 or anti-CTLA-4 therapy, and roughly 40% had some. Study outcomes and limitations: Averaging showed that CD8+ T cells had more expanded clones than CD4+ did.

TCRdb's copy holds only in-frame clones and misses some; the assay was immunoSEQ multiplex PCR. The repertoire holds 71,000 or so clones, with 80% as singletons. This sample comprised CD4+ or CD8+ T cells sorted from blood, obtained in a trial of the OX40 agonist ivuxolimab. V and J are TRBV4-3 and TRBJ2-2; D call uncertain. The source is an adult with an advanced solid tumor such as melanoma, head and neck, liver or kidney cancer. The CDR3 here is CASSYSTGELFF. The CDR3 DNA follows: TGCGCCAGCAGCTACAGCACCGGGGAGCTGTTTTTT.